The 25 T cell receptor beta chains in this list originate from one sample, sequenced in a study of cytomegalovirus exposure and HLA in healthy donors. The PCR had 60 Vbeta and 13 Jbeta primers. Assay used: immunoSEQ multiplex PCR; TCRdb lists only in-frame clones, some missing. The table shows about 200,000 clones, with approximately 78% occurring only once. The sample taken for sequencing was PBMCs. The receptors here all came from a woman aged 18 to 35 in good health and CMV-seronegative.

The chain has TRBV6-5 and TRBJ2-1; no clear D gene. Germline values: CDR1 MNHEY, CDR2 SVGAGI. The length of the CDR3 is 13 residues. The V gene lost 2 bases and the J gene lost 5 bases, with 7 bases spanning the gap. The CDR3 reads CASSYKLHNEQFF. CDR3 in DNA: TGTGCCAGCAGTTACAAACTTCACAATGAGCAGTTCTTC.

This rearrangement joins TRBV9 to TRBJ2-3; D is possibly TRBD2 (6 bases). The CDR3 extends over 14 amino acids. CDR1 SGDLS and CDR2 YYNGEE come from the germline V gene. Trimming left V 7 bases short and J 2 bases short, with 14 bases between. The CDR3: CASGPGLNTDTQYF. The DNA for the CDR3 is TGTGCCAGCGGACCGGGACTGAACACAGATACGCAGTATTTT.

The rearrangement links TRBV5-4 to TRBJ2-7, with 10 positions matching TRBD2. The V and J ends lost 0 bases and 8 bases, in that order; junction bases with no gene match: 5. The germline V gene has CDR1 SGHNT and CDR2 YYREEE (reference sequence). The CDR3 is made up of 14 amino acids. The CDR3 loop reads CASSLGLAGSKQYF. DNA of the CDR3: TGTGCCAGCAGCTTGGGACTAGCGGGTTCAAAGCAGTACTTC. Full variable domain (rest looked up from reference TRBV5-4 and TRBJ2-7): ETGVTQSPTHLIKTRGQQVTLRCSSQSGHNTVSWYQQALGQGPQFIFQYYREEENGRGNFPPRFSGLQFPNYSSELNVNALELDDSALYLCASSLGLAGSKQYFGPGTRLTVT.

The genes are TRBV2 and TRBJ1-2, with D uncertain. Germline V CDR1 and CDR2: SNHLY, FYNNEI. With 4 bases removed from V and 1 base from J, the gap between germline ends came to 10 bases. The CDR3 extends over 14 amino acids. The CDR3 nucleotides read TGTGCCAGCAGTGTCACCTTACTTAACTATGGCTACACCTTC. Its protein product is CASSVTLLNYGYTF.

V usage is TRBV5-6 and J usage is TRBJ2-1; 8 bases fit TRBD2. The CDR3 has 16 amino acids. V gave up 0 bases and J gave up 4 bases; unmatched junction bases: 6. CDR1 and CDR2 from the germline V gene are SGHDT and YYEEEE. The CDR3 DNA follows: TGTGCCAGCAGCTTGGCCGAGTCTAGCGGGTACAATGAGCAGTTCTTC. This sequence encodes CASSLAESSGYNEQFF. Full variable domain (missing parts from reference TRBV5-6 and TRBJ2-1): DAGVTQSPTHLIKTRGQQVTLRCSPKSGHDTVSWYQQALGQGPQFIFQYYEEEERQRGNFPDRFSGHQFPNYSSELNVNALLLGDSALYLCASSLAESSGYNEQFFGPGTRLTVL.

This clone appeared a single time. This chain links TRBV28 with TRBJ1-1, with TRBD1 matching over 9 bases. This CDR3 has 15 residues. V shed 4 bases, J shed 1 base, and the junction held 4 bases outside the gene matches. CDR1 MDHEN and CDR2 SYDVKM come from the germline V gene. CDR3: CASSSQGAGNTEAFF. Here the CDR3 DNA reads TGTGCCAGCAGTTCACAGGGGGCTGGGAACACTGAAGCTTTCTTT.

V and J are TRBV19 and TRBJ1-2; possible D gene TRBD1, 5 bases. Looked up from germline, CDR1 is LNHDA and CDR2 is SQIVND (reference sequence). Trimming pared 11 bases from V and 0 bases from J, leaving 10 bases between. CDR3 length equals 12 residues. The CDR3 coding sequence is TGTGCCGCCAAGGGGACTAACTATGGCTACACCTTC. Protein: CAAKGTNYGYTF.

This clone was picked up a small number of times. The chain couples TRBV7-9 to TRBJ2-7; D gene uncertain. The CDR3 runs to 12 residues. Germline assignment: CDR1 SEHNR and CDR2 FQNEAQ (reference sequence). The germline V and J ends were trimmed by 1 base and 3 bases, with 4 bases remaining between them. CDR3 coding DNA: TGTGCCAGCAGCTTAGGGGACTACGAGCAGTACGTC. Its protein product is CASSLGDYEQYV.

The rearrangement joins TRBV6-1 to TRBJ1-2; the D is unclear. Germline CDR1 and CDR2: MNHNS and SASEGT. CDR3 length: 16 residues. The V end lost 3 bases, the J end lost 3 bases, and 17 bases lay between the germline ends. The CDR3 sequence: CASSDLFWAGHYGYTF. As DNA, the CDR3 is TGTGCCAGCAGTGATTTGTTTTGGGCAGGTCACTATGGCTACACCTTC.

The chain carries TRBV18 and TRBJ1-5; the match to TRBD1 covers 8 bases. This CDR3 has 15 amino acids. Losses at the gene ends were 5 bases for V and 4 bases for J; bases not matched to a gene: 7. Germline V gene lookup returns CDR1 KGHSH and CDR2 LQKENI. CDR3 sequence (DNA): TGTGCCAGCTCAACGACAGGGGTCGGTAATCAGCCCCAGCATTTT. Amino acid sequence: CASSTTGVGNQPQHF.

V usage is TRBV19 and J usage is TRBJ2-2; 7 bases line up with TRBD2. The J segment lost 7 bases and the V segment lost 6 bases, leaving 8 bases of the junction unmatched. Germline values: CDR1 LNHDA, CDR2 SQIVND (reference sequence). The CDR3 has 14 amino acids. The chain's CDR3 is CASRGEGRGGELFF. The CDR3 region has the DNA TGTGCCAGTAGGGGGGAGGGCCGGGGCGGGGAGCTGTTTTTT.

The chain uses TRBV6-6 and TRBJ1-5; the D gene is possibly TRBD1 (5 bases). The germline gives CDR1 MNHNY, CDR2 SVGAGI (reference sequence). The CDR3 covers 14 residues. Trimming cost V 2 bases and J 0 bases, with 5 bases left between them. The CDR3 bases are TGTGCCAGCAGTTACAGGGGTAGCAATCAGCCCCAGCATTTT. Translation: CASSYRGSNQPQHF.

The rearrangement uses TRBV29-1 and TRBJ2-7; the match to TRBD2 covers 7 bases. The germline V gene encodes CDR1 SQVTM and CDR2 ANQGSEA. The CDR3 extends over 12 amino acids. Unmatched junction bases numbered 6, after V lost 4 bases and J lost 6 bases. The CDR3 DNA sequence: TGCAGCGTTGCAGCGGGATCTGGCGAGCAGTACTTC. Residues: CSVAAGSGEQYF.

The J gene is TRBJ2-1, the V gene TRBV27, with D perhaps TRBD2 (6 bases). This CDR3 has 13 amino acids. V lost 8 bases and J lost 6, with 14 bases in between. CDR1 and CDR2 from the germline V gene are MNHEY and SMNVEV (reference sequence). CDR3 residues: CASGTGVVNEQFF. CDR3 bases: TGTGCCAGCGGGACGGGAGTAGTCAATGAGCAGTTCTTC.

CDR3 in amino acids: CASSQDRGQGYEQYF. The CDR3 DNA reads TGCGCCAGCAGCCAAGATCGGGGACAGGGGTACGAGCAGTACTTC. The chain has TRBV4-3 and TRBJ2-5; 10 nucleotides match TRBD1. The end of the DNA fits TRBJ2-7 better, so the J call may be wrong. The CDR3 contains 15 residues. Germline V CDR1 and CDR2: LGHNA, YSLEER.

A note on this clone: At one of its ends the junction is not consistent with the germline gene, which may arise from a read error. The chain joins TRBV7-9 to TRBJ2-2; TRBD1 matches 11 bases. The germline V gene has CDR1 SEHNR and CDR2 FQNEAQ (reference sequence). The CDR3 spans 16 residues. In nucleotides, the CDR3 is TGTTCCAGCAGCTTTATCGGGACAGGGGGCACCGGGGAGCTGTTTTTT. Translation: CSSSFIGTGGTGELFF.

V and J are TRBV30 and TRBJ2-5; TRBD1 matches 7 bases. The tail of the sequence fits TRBJ2-7 better, so the J call may be wrong. CDR3 size: 15 residues. Per germline, CDR1 GTSNPN and CDR2 SVGIG (reference sequence). The CDR3 here is CAWREAQGDSFEQYF. The CDR3 DNA is TGTGCCTGGAGAGAAGCTCAGGGGGATAGTTTCGAGCAGTACTTC.

The chain links TRBV29-1 to TRBJ2-1; a possible D gene is TRBD1 (5 bases). The CDR3 contains 11 residues. Germline V lookup: CDR1 SQVTM, CDR2 ANQGSEA. V was shortened by 7 bases and J by 7 bases, with 11 bases between the two germline ends. The CDR3 is CSGGVTNEQFF. CDR3 bases: TGCAGCGGGGGCGTTACGAATGAGCAGTTCTTC.

This clone was observed a few times. The chain recombines TRBV19 with TRBJ1-1; tentative D call: TRBD1 (6 bases). Trimming left V 2 bases short and J 4 bases short, with 8 bases between. Germline CDR1 and CDR2: LNHDA and SQIVND (reference sequence). This CDR3 spans 13 amino acids. CDR3 protein: CASSIRGTTEAFF. In DNA form, the CDR3 reads TGTGCCAGTAGTATAAGGGGGACCACTGAAGCTTTCTTT.

This chain joins TRBV28 and TRBJ2-6; weak D call: TRBD2 (5 bases). With 5 bases removed from V and 3 bases from J, the gap between germline ends came to 8 bases. CDR1 and CDR2 (germline): MDHEN, SYDVKM. This CDR3 is built from 14 residues. CDR3 DNA sequence: TGTGCCAGCAGTCCCCGGGATGGGGCCAACGTCCTGACTTTC. As protein: CASSPRDGANVLTF.

J is TRBJ1-1 and V is TRBV4-2, with TRBD1 identical over 9 bases. The ends lost 1 base at V and 2 bases at J; junction bases unmatched: 11. Germline V lookup: CDR1 LGHNA, CDR2 YNFKEQ. This CDR3 comprises 18 residues. The CDR3 nucleotides are TGTGCCAGCAGCCAAGCCGACAGGGGGATGGCGGATAACACTGAAGCTTTCTTT. Amino acid sequence: CASSQADRGMADNTEAFF.

The chain has TRBV7-6 and TRBJ2-2; 9 bases match TRBD1. Germline V gene lookup returns CDR1 SGHVS and CDR2 FNYEAQ. This CDR3 region has 18 residues. Trimming cost V 1 base and J 4 bases; bases outside gene matches: 10. CDR3 bases: TGTGCCAGCAGCTTAGAACGATTGGGGACAGGGTCCACCGGGGAGCTGTTTTTT. It specifies CASSLERLGTGSTGELFF.

The chain couples TRBV9 to TRBJ2-5; TRBD1 aligns across 10 bases. The CDR3 totals 15 residues. Germline V gene lookup returns CDR1 SGDLS and CDR2 YYNGEE. V lost 0 bases to trimming and J lost 5 bases; unmatched junction nucleotides: 4. The DNA for the CDR3 is TGTGCCAGCAGCGTAGAGACAGGGGGCGAGGAGACCCAGTACTTC. Protein sequence: CASSVETGGEETQYF.

This chain uses TRBV11-3 with TRBJ2-2; the match to TRBD2 covers 8 bases. V shed 4 bases, J shed 9 bases, and the junction held 10 bases outside the gene matches. Germline lookup yields CDR1 SGHNT and CDR2 YENEEA. The CDR3 has 15 amino acids. CDR3 region: CASSSTGLAPRELFF. DNA of the CDR3: TGTGCCAGCAGCTCCACAGGACTAGCCCCAAGGGAGCTGTTTTTT.

V gene TRBV15 combines with J gene TRBJ1-2; D possibly corresponds to TRBD1 (5 bases). The CDR3 contains 15 residues. From germline, CDR1 is LNHNV and CDR2 YYDKDF (reference sequence). V was pared by 0 bases and J by 4 bases, with 12 bases between. DNA of the CDR3: TGTGCCACCAGCAGAGATTTTACGGGGGGCTATGGCTACACCTTC. Residues: CATSRDFTGGYGYTF.